These 32 T cell receptor beta chains were all obtained from the same sample, sequenced in a study of blood T cell repertoires in COVID-19. The protocol was immunoSEQ multiplex PCR, while the TCRdb copy is restricted to in-frame clones and leaves out a portion. The data contain more than 85,000 clones, roughly 88% of them singletons. Sequencing used peripheral blood. These receptors were obtained from a woman aged 55-69 years with acute or convalescent COVID-19.

Note on this clone: Other DNA sequences within the sample encode an identical CDR3. The DNA for the CDR3 is TGTGCCAGCAGCCTCGGACAGGGGGGCTATGGCTACACCTTC. Protein sequence: CASSLGQGGYGYTF. The chain employs TRBV11-2 and TRBJ1-2, with 10 nucleotides matching TRBD1. The germline V gene has CDR1 SGHAT and CDR2 FQNNGV. Trimming at V came to 5 bases and at J to 4 bases, leaving 4 bases not matched to a gene. CDR3 length equals 14 residues. Full variable domain (remainder filled in from reference TRBV11-2 and TRBJ1-2): EAGVAQSPRYKIIEKRQSVAFWCNPISGHATLYWYQQILGQGPKLLIQFQNNGVVDDSQLPKDRFSAERLKGVDSTLKIQPAKLEDSAVYLCASSLGQGGYGYTFGSGTRLTVV.

The V call is TRBV30, the J call TRBJ2-1; 8 bases fit TRBD2. This CDR3 is built from 11 residues. Germline-derived CDR1 and CDR2 are GTSNPN and SVGIG (reference sequence). With 7 bases clipped from V and 6 bases from J, the junction kept 2 bases outside the gene matches. The CDR3 DNA reads TGTGCCTTTAGCGGGATCAATGAGCAGTTCTTC. Protein sequence: CAFSGINEQFF.

The chain has TRBV25-1 and TRBJ1-1; D may be TRBD1 (5 bases). The CDR3 is 12 residues long. V lost 4 bases and J lost 5, with 8 bases in between. Germline V gives CDR1 MGHDK, CDR2 SYGVNS. The CDR3 loop reads CASSAGGTEAFF. The DNA for the CDR3 is TGTGCCAGCAGTGCCGGGGGGACTGAAGCTTTCTTT.

The gene calls are TRBV28 and TRBJ1-1; 8 nucleotides match TRBD1. Germline lookup yields CDR1 MDHEN and CDR2 SYDVKM. V trimming: 6 bases; J trimming: 6 bases; junction bases outside the gene matches: 15. This CDR3 region has 16 residues. The CDR3 sequence: CASSLTGVGDLSEAFF. Written as DNA, the CDR3 is TGTGCCAGCAGCTTGACAGGGGTCGGGGATCTGTCTGAAGCTTTCTTT.

V is TRBV29-1 and J is TRBJ1-1, with a tentative D call TRBD1 (6 bases). CDR3 length: 14 residues. Per germline, CDR1 SQVTM and CDR2 ANQGSEA. Trimming left V 7 bases short and J 0 bases short, with 15 bases between. The CDR3 is CSALGQGMNTEAFF. In nucleotides, the CDR3 is TGCAGCGCTCTAGGGCAGGGGATGAACACTGAAGCTTTCTTT.

The chain employs TRBV2 and TRBJ1-1; possibly TRBD1 for D (6 bases). The V gene's germline CDR1 is SNHLY and CDR2 FYNNEI. CDR3 size: 14 residues. Trimming removed 10 bases at V and 0 bases at J, with 15 bases between. For the CDR3, the DNA is TGTGCCACGAGGGGGTTTCCCATGAACACTGAAGCTTTCTTT. This encodes CATRGFPMNTEAFF.

The chain joins TRBV9 to TRBJ2-1; 7 bases align to TRBD2. The CDR3 contains 15 residues. V dropped 3 bases and J dropped 3; count of bases not matched to a gene: 6. Germline CDR1 SGDLS, CDR2 YYNGEE. As DNA, the CDR3 is TGTGCCAGCAGCGAGAACCAGCGGGGCTACAATGAGCAGTTCTTC. It codes for CASSENQRGYNEQFF.

V and J are TRBV10-3 and TRBJ1-2, with D maybe TRBD1 (5 bases). The CDR3 extends over 12 amino acids. Trimming removed 5 bases from V and 7 bases from J, with 11 bases in between. Per the germline V gene, CDR1 is ENHRY and CDR2 is SYGVKD. CDR3 coding DNA: TGTGCCATCAGTATTTTTGGGGCTGGCTACACCTTC. This translates into CAISIFGAGYTF.

This chain connects TRBV5-5 to TRBJ2-7; 7 bases match TRBD2. CDR3 length: 15 residues. J lost 0 bases, V lost 4 bases, and 7 bases had no gene match. Germline V lookup: CDR1 SGHKS, CDR2 YYEKEE (reference sequence). CDR3 region: CASSIAAGSSYEQYV. The CDR3 nucleotides read TGTGCCAGCAGCATAGCAGCGGGAAGCTCCTACGAGCAGTACGTC.

The rearrangement uses TRBV14 and TRBJ1-2, with a weak D call TRBD1 (5 bases). The CDR3 spans 15 residues. V lost 0 bases and J lost 7, with 15 bases in between. Germline-derived CDR1 and CDR2 are SGHDN and FVKESK. For the CDR3, the DNA is TGTGCCAGCAGCCAAGATAGGGCAGGGATTGGTGGCTACACCTTC. This encodes CASSQDRAGIGGYTF.

The rearrangement joins TRBV6-5 to TRBJ2-5, with 15 nucleotides matching TRBD2. Unmatched junction bases numbered 3, after V lost 0 bases and J lost 7 bases. The CDR3 extends over 16 amino acids. Per the germline V gene, CDR1 is MNHEY and CDR2 is SVGAGI. CDR3 amino acids: CASSYSRGLAGGTQYF. CDR3 sequence (DNA): TGTGCCAGCAGTTACTCGAGGGGACTAGCGGGAGGGACCCAGTACTTC.

This chain connects TRBV30 to TRBJ1-1, with 7 nucleotides matching TRBD1. The CDR3 has 12 residues. V was clipped by 5 bases and J by 3 bases; unmatched bases: 3. CDR1 is GTSNPN, CDR2 SVGIG, per germline (reference sequence). The DNA of the CDR3 is TGTGCCTGGGACAGGGACCACACTGAAGCTTTCTTT. Amino acid sequence: CAWDRDHTEAFF.

The rearrangement uses TRBV11-1 and TRBJ2-1; D is perhaps TRBD1 (6 bases). CDR1 is SGHAT and CDR2 is FQDESV in the germline V gene (reference sequence). The CDR3 consists of 14 residues. Between the trimmed V and J ends, which lost 5 bases and 3 bases, there was a span of 11 bases. The CDR3 loop reads CASSTDRDYNEQFF. The DNA of the CDR3 is TGTGCCAGCAGCACGGACAGAGACTACAATGAGCAGTTCTTC.

The rearrangement uses TRBV3-1 (or the pseudogene TRBV3-2) and TRBJ1-3; 11 nucleotides line up with TRBD1. Germline V gene data show CDR1 as LGHDT and CDR2 as YNNKEL (reference sequence). The V segment lost 3 bases and the J segment 3 bases; nucleotides outside the gene matches: 7. The length of the CDR3 is 17 residues. CDR3 region: CASSQYPGQGVGNTIYF. The CDR3 nucleotides read TGTGCCAGCAGCCAGTACCCGGGACAGGGGGTTGGAAACACCATATATTTT.

V usage is TRBV29-1 and J usage is TRBJ1-1; a possible D gene is TRBD1 (6 bases). The CDR3 consists of 12 residues. V lost 7 bases and J lost 2, with 11 bases in between. CDR1 is SQVTM and CDR2 is ANQGSEA in the germline V gene. CDR3 bases: TGCAGCGGGGGACACATCAACACTGAAGCTTTCTTT. It is translated as CSGGHINTEAFF.

There are a few counts of this clone. The rearrangement uses TRBV19 and TRBJ2-1; 8 nucleotides agree with TRBD2. Germline loops: CDR1 LNHDA, CDR2 SQIVND (reference sequence). Trimming removed 6 bases from V and 5 bases from J; junction bases left unmatched: 15. There are 17 residues in the CDR3. This chain's CDR3 is CASRPRDGGRRNNEQFF. The DNA for the CDR3 is TGTGCCAGTAGGCCCCGGGATGGCGGGAGGAGGAACAATGAGCAGTTCTTC. Looking up the rest from reference TRBV19 and TRBJ2-1 gives the full variable domain: DGGITQSPKYLFRKEGQNVTLSCEQNLNHDAMYWYRQDPGQGLRLIYYSQIVNDFQKGDIAEGYSVSREKKESFPLTVTSAQKNPTAFYLCASRPRDGGRRNNEQFFGPGTRLTVL.

This clone was observed a handful of times. The CDR3 DNA follows: TGTGCCTGGAGAAGTCCGGTTCCAAGAGGCAATCAGCCCCAGCATTTT. Protein: CAWRSPVPRGNQPQHF. The chain combines TRBV30 with TRBJ1-5; D remains ambiguous. The CDR3 is 16 amino acids. CDR1 is GTSNPN, CDR2 SVGIG, per germline (reference sequence). Trimming shortened V by 3 bases and J by 2 bases, and 17 bases separated the two germline ends.

This chain joins TRBV27 and TRBJ2-1; 14 nucleotides line up with TRBD2. Trimming removed 5 bases from V and 8 bases from J; junction bases left unmatched: 5. Germline values: CDR1 MNHEY, CDR2 SMNVEV (reference sequence). The CDR3 consists of 15 residues. In nucleotides, the CDR3 is TGTGCCAGCAGTGATGGGACTAGCGGGAGTCATGAGCAGTTCTTC. It codes for CASSDGTSGSHEQFF.

CDR3 in DNA: TGTGCCAGCAGCTTCGGACTTTCTAATGAAAAACTGTTTTTT. It is translated as CASSFGLSNEKLFF. The chain links TRBV28 to TRBJ1-4; D ambiguous. CDR1 and CDR2 (germline): MDHEN, SYDVKM. The CDR3 is 14 residues long. Trimming removed 6 bases at V and 3 bases at J, with 11 bases between. Drawing the rest from reference TRBV28 and TRBJ1-4, the complete variable domain is DVKVTQSSRYLVKRTGEKVFLECVQDMDHENMFWYRQDPGLGLRLIYFSYDVKMKEKGDIPEGYSVSREKKERFSLILESASTNQTSMYLCASSFGLSNEKLFFGSGTQLSVL.

In this sample, this clone turned up once. V gene TRBV6-5 combines with J gene TRBJ1-4, with TRBD1 matching over 9 bases. Unmatched junction bases numbered 6, after V lost 5 bases and J lost 8 bases. CDR3 length equals 14 residues. The germline V gene has CDR1 MNHEY and CDR2 SVGAGI. The CDR3 region has the DNA TGTGCCAGCAGTACACAGGGGGCGAGGGAAAAACTGTTTTTT. Translation gives CASSTQGAREKLFF.

The gene calls are TRBV11-2 and TRBJ2-1; 10 bases line up with TRBD2. The CDR3 has 16 amino acids. Trimming at V came to 2 bases and at J to 5 bases, leaving 6 bases not matched to a gene. Germline assignment: CDR1 SGHAT and CDR2 FQNNGV. The CDR3 sequence: CASSLLAGGGNNEQFF. The CDR3 DNA is TGTGCCAGCAGCTTATTAGCGGGAGGCGGGAACAATGAGCAGTTCTTC.

The chain is built from TRBV10-2 and TRBJ2-1; 8 positions agree with TRBD2. CDR3 length: 16 residues. V lost 3 bases and J lost 3; bases outside the gene matches: 7. CDR1 is WSHSY and CDR2 is SAAADI in the germline V gene. The CDR3 loop reads CASSEHLAGFYNEQFF. The CDR3 coding sequence is TGCGCCAGCAGTGAACACCTAGCGGGTTTCTACAATGAGCAGTTCTTC.

The chain recombines TRBV5-5 with TRBJ1-1; tentative D call: TRBD1 (5 bases). CDR3 size: 13 residues. Germline V gene lookup returns CDR1 SGHKS and CDR2 YYEKEE (reference sequence). Trimming pared 1 base from V and 3 bases from J, leaving 7 bases between. The CDR3 DNA reads TGTGCCAGCAGCTTGCAGGGTCACACTGAAGCTTTCTTT. Translated: CASSLQGHTEAFF.

The chain uses TRBV29-1 and TRBJ1-4; 8 nucleotides match TRBD1. The CDR3 loop spans 12 amino acids. Germline values: CDR1 SQVTM, CDR2 ANQGSEA. Trimming removed 7 bases from V and 5 bases from J; junction bases left unmatched: 3. The CDR3 is CSARQGNEKLFF. In DNA form, the CDR3 reads TGCAGCGCCCGACAGGGGAATGAAAAACTGTTTTTT.

The chain joins TRBV4-1 to TRBJ1-5; D is undetermined. The CDR3 sequence is 15 residues long. Per germline, CDR1 MGHRA and CDR2 YSYEKL. Trimming took off 3 bases at V and 0 bases at J, with 9 bases between the two ends. The CDR3 loop is CASSQYRDSNQPQHF. CDR3 in DNA: TGCGCCAGCAGCCAGTACAGAGATAGCAATCAGCCCCAGCATTTT.

This clone is a singleton in its sample. The chain carries TRBV19 and TRBJ1-6; D gene ambiguous. Trimming cost V 1 base and J 7 bases, with 11 bases left between them. This CDR3 has 15 residues. The germline V gene has CDR1 LNHDA and CDR2 SQIVND (reference sequence). CDR3 sequence: CASSIGAGKNSPLHF. In DNA form, the CDR3 reads TGTGCCAGTAGTATAGGCGCGGGGAAGAATTCACCCCTCCACTTT.

This clone was detected only once. Written as DNA, the CDR3 is TGTGCCAGCAGAAAACAGGGGGCGGAGACCCAGTACTTC. This codes for CASRKQGAETQYF. The rearrangement uses TRBV25-1 and TRBJ2-5; TRBD1 agrees at 9 bases. Unmatched junction bases numbered 4, after V lost 6 bases and J lost 5 bases. The CDR3 covers 13 residues. Germline CDR1 MGHDK, CDR2 SYGVNS.

The chain recombines TRBV24-1 with TRBJ2-1, with D unclear. The CDR3 contains 12 residues. V lost 4 bases to trimming and J lost 12 bases, with 12 bases between them. CDR1 and CDR2 (germline): KGHDR, SFDVKD. Here the CDR3 reads CATSEPTSGQFF. CDR3 nucleotide sequence: TGTGCCACCAGTGAACCGACCTCAGGGCAGTTCTTC.

This chain connects TRBV5-5 to TRBJ2-1; D gene unclear. Trimming removed 1 base at V and 5 bases at J, with 7 bases between. This CDR3 contains 13 residues. Germline lookup yields CDR1 SGHKS and CDR2 YYEKEE (reference sequence). Written as DNA, the CDR3 is TGTGCCAGCAGCTTGTGGCCTGACAATGAGCAGTTCTTC. This sequence encodes CASSLWPDNEQFF.

The chain recombines TRBV11-1 with TRBJ1-2; 7 nucleotides align to TRBD1. Germline CDR1 is SGHAT and CDR2 is FQDESV (reference sequence). The CDR3 loop spans 15 amino acids. V lost 3 bases and J lost 3; bases outside the gene matches: 7. CDR3 nucleotides: TGTGCCAGCAGCTTGGGGAGACAGGGTGACTATGGCTACACCTTC. The encoded protein is CASSLGRQGDYGYTF.

This clone was counted once. The rearrangement links TRBV18 to TRBJ1-1; D perhaps matches TRBD1 (5 bases). Germline V gene sequence: CDR1 KGHSH, CDR2 LQKENI. V lost 1 base, J lost 4 bases, and 13 bases lay in between. This CDR3 contains 15 residues. This chain's CDR3 is CASSPRRAGTTEAFF. DNA for the CDR3: TGTGCCAGCTCACCACGCAGGGCGGGGACCACTGAAGCTTTCTTT.

The chain has TRBV6-5 and TRBJ1-1; tentatively, D is TRBD1 (5 bases). The CDR3 is 15 residues long. The germline gives CDR1 MNHEY, CDR2 SVGAGI. Trimming removed 5 bases from V and 4 bases from J, with 17 bases in between. The CDR3 here is CASSNRGGSGTEAFF. The CDR3, as DNA: TGTGCCAGCAGTAACCGCGGGGGGTCCGGCACTGAAGCTTTCTTT.